A selection of T cell receptor beta chains follows, all from one sample in a study of T cells after yellow fever vaccination. TCRdb used MiXCR to reprocess the 5' RACE reads, holding one entry per CDR3 protein. The data show about 360,000 distinct CDR3 sequences, 6.2% seen once. Here the sequenced sample was PBMCs, taken 5 days after the yellow fever booster vaccination. These receptors were collected from a man aged 30 to 39 who received the YFV17D yellow fever vaccine. CDR3s include the opening cysteine and the closing phenylalanine or tryptophan. A D gene is named only where the DNA matches it firmly. Only part of the rows carry a size: once, few, many, or a class if the clone is expanded.

J | V | size | D | CDR3 | DNA
TRBJ2-2 | TRBV7-8 | few | TRBD2 | CASSLRTSGSANTGELFF | TGTGCCAGCAGCTTAAGGACTAGCGGGAGTGCGAACACCGGGGAGCTGTTTTTT
TRBJ2-2 | TRBV12-3/TRBV12-4 | many | . | CASSSGGELFF | TGTGCCAGCAGTTCCGGGGGGGAGCTGTTTTTT
TRBJ2-1 | TRBV6-5 | . | . | CASRLRVGTSWGQFF | TGTGCCAGCAGGTTAAGGGTAGGGACCTCTTGGGGGCAGTTCTTC
TRBJ2-2 | TRBV12-3/TRBV12-4 | many | . | CASSRVRNTGELFF | TGTGCCAGCAGTCGGGTTAGGAACACCGGGGAGCTGTTTTTT
TRBJ2-5 | TRBV2 | many | TRBD2 | CASSHPGTSGMRETQYF | TGTGCCAGCAGCCACCCTGGGACTAGCGGGATGCGGGAGACCCAGTACTTC
TRBJ1-1 | TRBV11-2 | . | TRBD1 | CASSLVAGTGIVDTEAFF | TGTGCCAGCAGCTTAGTTGCCGGGACAGGGATTGTGGACACTGAAGCTTTCTTT
TRBJ1-3 | TRBV29-1 | many | . | CSALTGNTIYF | TGCAGCGCCTTGACTGGAAACACCATATATTTT
TRBJ1-6 | TRBV12-3/TRBV12-4 | many | TRBD1 | CASSGGQYNSPLHF | TGTGCCAGCAGTGGGGGACAGTATAATTCACCCCTCCACTTT
TRBJ2-7 | TRBV11-1 | many | TRBD2 | CASSFWLAGVLSYEQYF | TGTGCCAGCAGCTTTTGGCTAGCGGGAGTCCTTTCGTACGAGCAGTACTTC
TRBJ2-1 | TRBV5-1 | many | TRBD2 | CASSLSGRADHEQFF | TGCGCCAGCAGCTTGAGCGGGAGGGCCGACCATGAGCAGTTCTTC
TRBJ1-2 | TRBV6-4 | . | . | CASSESGSQRRTF | TGTGCCAGCAGTGAGTCAGGGTCGCAAAGAAGGACCTTC
TRBJ2-7 | TRBV27 | . | . | CASSNGYEQYF | TGTGCCAGCAGTAATGGCTACGAGCAGTACTTC
TRBJ2-1 | TRBV30 | few | TRBD2 | CAWEGGRVGEQFF | TGTGCCTGGGAAGGCGGGAGAGTCGGGGAGCAGTTCTTC
TRBJ2-1 | TRBV4-2 | . | . | CASSHRSQGNEQFF | TGTGCCAGCAGCCACCGGTCTCAGGGAAATGAGCAGTTCTTC
TRBJ2-2 | TRBV5-1 | few | . | CASSFSWTVEDTGELFF | TGCGCCAGCAGCTTTTCTTGGACGGTGGAGGACACCGGGGAGCTGTTTTTT
TRBJ2-3 | TRBV29-1 | . | TRBD2 | CSVPAGGDTQYF | TGCAGCGTTCCAGCCGGGGGGGATACGCAGTATTTT
TRBJ2-5 | TRBV4-2 | many | . | CASSRQLGETQYF | TGTGCCAGCAGCCGCCAACTGGGAGAGACCCAGTACTTC
TRBJ2-2 | TRBV5-1 | few | TRBD2 | CASSLRVAGGPDGELFF | TGCGCCAGCAGCTTGAGGGTCGCGGGAGGGCCAGACGGGGAGCTGTTTTTT
TRBJ2-1 | TRBV29-1 | few | . | CSTDGTNPFYNEQFF | TGCAGCACTGACGGCACTAACCCTTTTTACAATGAGCAGTTCTTC